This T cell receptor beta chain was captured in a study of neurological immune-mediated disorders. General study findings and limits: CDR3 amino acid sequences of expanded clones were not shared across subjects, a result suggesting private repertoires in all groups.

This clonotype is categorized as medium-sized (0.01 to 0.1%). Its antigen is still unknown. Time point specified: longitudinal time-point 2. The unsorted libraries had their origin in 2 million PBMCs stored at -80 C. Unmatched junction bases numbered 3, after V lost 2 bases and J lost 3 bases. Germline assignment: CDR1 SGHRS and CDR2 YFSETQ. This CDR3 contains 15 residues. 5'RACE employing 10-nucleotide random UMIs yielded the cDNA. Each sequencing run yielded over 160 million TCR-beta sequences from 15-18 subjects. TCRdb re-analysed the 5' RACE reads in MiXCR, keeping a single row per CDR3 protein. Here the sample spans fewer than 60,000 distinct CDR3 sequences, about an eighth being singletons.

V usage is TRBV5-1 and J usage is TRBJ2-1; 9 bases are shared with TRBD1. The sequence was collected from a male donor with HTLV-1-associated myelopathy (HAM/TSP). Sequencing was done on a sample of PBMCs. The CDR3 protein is CASSFGTGNYNEQFF. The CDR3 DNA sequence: TGCGCCAGCAGCTTCGGGACAGGGAACTACAATGAGCAGTTCTTC.